What follows are 24 T cell receptor beta chains derived from one specimen sequenced in a study of beta chain features in type 1 diabetes. General study results and limits: Type 1 diabetes patients had moderately but significantly shorter TCRB CDR3s in all four CD4+ subsets.

No antigen has been assigned to these receptors. Sequenced material consisted of expressed TCRB transcripts (all of the isolated RNA was reverse transcribed). Only in-frame clones appear in the TCRdb table, and some are missing; sequencing was by immunoSEQ multiplex PCR. The table shows roughly 350,000 clones, with around a tenth occurring only once. Specimen: central memory CD4+ T cells from blood. Every receptor here comes from a man aged 25-45 years with type 1 diabetes.

This clone has more than one count but fewer than ten. The gene calls are TRBV5-1 and TRBJ2-5, with 13 nucleotides matching TRBD2. The germline V gene has CDR1 SGHRS and CDR2 YFSETQ. V gave up 4 bases and J gave up 5 bases; unmatched junction bases: 8. This CDR3 is built from 16 residues. CDR3 nucleotide sequence: TGCGCCAGCAGCACCCTGACTAGCGGGAGGTTGGAGACCCAGTACTTC. It specifies CASSTLTSGRLETQYF.

There are a few counts of this clone. The gene calls are TRBV4-3 and TRBJ2-6; 7 nucleotides agree with TRBD1. This CDR3 contains 18 residues. Germline V gene sequence: CDR1 LGHNA, CDR2 YSLEER. Trimming removed 1 base from V and 0 bases from J; junction bases left unmatched: 6. CDR3 sequence reads: CASSQASRQGSGANVLTF. The CDR3 nucleotides are TGCGCCAGCAGCCAAGCATCGCGACAGGGCTCTGGGGCCAACGTCCTGACTTTC.

There are a few counts of this clone. V gene TRBV7-2 combines with J gene TRBJ1-4, with 7 bases fitting TRBD1. Per germline, CDR1 SGHTA and CDR2 FQGNSA. CDR3 size: 15 residues. The V segment lost 1 base and the J segment 5 bases; nucleotides outside the gene matches: 4. Here the CDR3 reads CASSLVGTENEKLFF. The CDR3 DNA reads as TGTGCCAGCAGCTTAGTCGGGACAGAGAATGAAAAACTGTTTTTT.

A few counts support this clone. The chain links TRBV7-2 to TRBJ2-7, with 7 bases that match TRBD1. The CDR3 is 14 residues long. The V gene's germline CDR1 is SGHTA and CDR2 FQGNSA. J was trimmed by 6 bases and V by 5 bases; bases with no gene match: 10. The CDR3 nucleotides read TGTGCCAGCAGCCCTAGGACAGGTTTGGCCGAGCAGTACTTC. Residues: CASSPRTGLAEQYF. Full variable domain (missing parts from reference TRBV7-2 and TRBJ2-7): GAGVSQSPSNKVTEKGKDVELRCDPISGHTALYWYRQSLGQGLEFLIYFQGNSAPDKSGLPSDRFSAERTGGSVSTLTIQRTQQEDSAVYLCASSPRTGLAEQYFGPGTRLTVT.

At least ten counts were recorded for this clone. The chain joins TRBV18 to TRBJ2-7; 10 nucleotides line up with TRBD1. In germline, CDR1 is KGHSH, CDR2 LQKENI. V shed 4 bases, J shed 7 bases, and the junction held 10 bases outside the gene matches. The CDR3 spans 15 residues. This CDR3 reads CASSQQDRGAKEQYF. CDR3 nucleotides: TGTGCCAGCTCACAACAGGACAGGGGGGCTAAAGAGCAGTACTTC.

The V and J genes are TRBV6-6 and TRBJ1-5; no definite D call. The germline V and J ends were trimmed by 2 bases and 5 bases, with 10 bases remaining between them. CDR1 is MNHNY and CDR2 is SVGAGI in the germline V gene (reference sequence). This CDR3 has 14 residues. CDR3 coding DNA: TGTGCCAGCAGTTACGACCCTCCTGATCAGCCCCAGCATTTT. Protein product: CASSYDPPDQPQHF.

A few counts support this clone. The chain uses TRBV28 and TRBJ1-5; tentatively, D is TRBD1 (6 bases). The V end was cut by 6 bases, the J end by 6 bases, with 21 bases between. The length of the CDR3 is 16 residues. Germline lookup yields CDR1 MDHEN and CDR2 SYDVKM. CDR3 amino acids: CASSGRGGVVSQPQHF. CDR3 nucleotide sequence: TGTGCCAGCAGCGGGCGGGGGGGCGTAGTCAGTCAGCCCCAGCATTTT.

This clone was seen a handful of times. This chain connects TRBV10-1 to TRBJ2-2, with 8 bases identical to TRBD1. The CDR3 runs 15 residues. The V gene end was trimmed by 2 bases and the J gene end by 6 bases; junction bases not matched to a gene: 5. Germline V CDR1 and CDR2: WNHNN, SYGVQD (reference sequence). CDR3 residues: CASSEVSGGSGELFF. CDR3 bases: TGCGCCAGCAGTGAGGTATCAGGGGGCTCCGGGGAGCTGTTTTTT.

This clone was recorded many times. The rearrangement uses TRBV23-1 and TRBJ2-7, with D tentatively TRBD2 (5 bases). TRBV23-1 is designated an ORF whose function remains uncertain. The CDR3 contains 11 residues. The germline V and J ends were trimmed by 0 bases and 9 bases, with 6 bases remaining between them. CDR3 amino acids: CASSQSGRQYF. CDR3 DNA: TGCGCCAGCAGTCAATCAGGGAGGCAGTACTTC.

This clone was seen ten or more times. The chain is built from TRBV6-5 and TRBJ2-1; D might be TRBD1 or TRBD2, each matching 6 bases. From germline, CDR1 is MNHEY and CDR2 SVGAGI. Between the trimmed V and J ends, which lost 4 bases and 3 bases, there was a span of 10 bases. The CDR3 loop spans 14 amino acids. In nucleotides, the CDR3 is TGTGCCAGCAGTTCCGGAGGGGGCTACAATGAGCAGTTCTTC. Translation gives CASSSGGGYNEQFF.

This clone appeared a few times. The rearrangement links TRBV11-3 to TRBJ2-3; D possibly corresponds to TRBD2 (6 bases). Germline V gene sequence: CDR1 SGHNT, CDR2 YENEEA. The CDR3 consists of 14 residues. Deletions cut 3 bases from V and 4 bases from J, with 11 bases between. CDR3 sequence reads: CASSFRASADTQYF. CDR3 nucleotides: TGTGCCAGCAGCTTCAGGGCTAGCGCAGATACGCAGTATTTT.

This sequence joins TRBV2 and TRBJ2-7; 8 nucleotides match TRBD1. The CDR3 runs 12 residues. Looked up from germline, CDR1 is SNHLY and CDR2 is FYNNEI. V dropped 8 bases and J dropped 5; count of bases not matched to a gene: 5. The CDR3 is CASADRAHEQYF. In nucleotides, the CDR3 is TGTGCCAGCGCGGACAGGGCCCACGAGCAGTACTTC.

This clone occurred a few times. This sequence joins TRBV15 and TRBJ2-7; D is unclear. This CDR3 is built from 12 residues. From germline, CDR1 is LNHNV and CDR2 YYDKDF (reference sequence). Trimming cost V 1 base and J 6 bases, with 7 bases left between them. As DNA, the CDR3 is TGTGCCACCAGCAGAGCTGGGTTCGAGCAGTACTTC. Amino acids: CATSRAGFEQYF.

The rearrangement links TRBV4-2 to TRBJ2-7; 9 nucleotides line up with TRBD2. The length of the CDR3 is 16 residues. The germline gives CDR1 LGHNA, CDR2 YNFKEQ. The V segment lost 2 bases and the J segment 7 bases; nucleotides outside the gene matches: 12. Written as DNA, the CDR3 is TGTGCCAGCAGCCAACAGATAGCGGGAGACCCCGGGGAGCAGTACTTC. Its translation is CASSQQIAGDPGEQYF.

This clone was seen more than once but under ten times. The chain employs TRBV4-3 and TRBJ2-1, with 14 bases aligning to TRBD2. V gave up 6 bases and J gave up 4 bases; unmatched junction bases: 11. Germline V gives CDR1 LGHNA, CDR2 YSLEER. CDR3 length: 18 amino acids. Written as DNA, the CDR3 is TGCGCCAGCAGTCCCGGGACTAGCGGGAGTGTGGGATACAATGAGCAGTTCTTC. This codes for CASSPGTSGSVGYNEQFF.

In its sample, this clone was seen many times. The chain recombines TRBV7-9 with TRBJ2-5; no firm D call. Trimming left V 5 bases short and J 7 bases short, with 11 bases between. This CDR3 is 12 amino acids long. From germline, CDR1 is SEHNR and CDR2 FQNEAQ (reference sequence). CDR3 loop: CASSQSLGTQYF. The DNA for the CDR3 is TGTGCCAGCAGCCAAAGCCTAGGGACCCAGTACTTC.

This clone showed up many times. CDR3 DNA sequence: TGTGCCAGCAGCCCTCAGGGGGCCACAGGGGCGGGAAACACCATATATTTT. Encoded protein: CASSPQGATGAGNTIYF. This sequence joins TRBV4-2 and TRBJ1-3; 8 bases are a match to TRBD1. CDR1 is LGHNA, CDR2 YNFKEQ, per germline. This CDR3 comprises 17 residues. With V trimmed by 4 bases and J by 4 bases, 12 bases remained unmatched.

The chain has TRBV6-5 and TRBJ2-5; D is uncertain. This CDR3 has 15 residues. The germline V gene has CDR1 MNHEY and CDR2 SVGAGI. Trimming removed 0 bases at V and 2 bases at J, with 10 bases between. This CDR3 reads CASSYSNPRQETQYF. In DNA, the CDR3 is TGTGCCAGCAGTTACTCGAACCCACGTCAAGAGACCCAGTACTTC.

The rearrangement links TRBV27 to TRBJ2-1; 10 bases align to TRBD2. This CDR3 has 15 amino acids. The trim removed 3 bases at V and 5 bases at J, leaving 4 bases unmatched. The V gene's germline CDR1 is MNHEY and CDR2 SMNVEV (reference sequence). CDR3 sequence: CASSFSSGSDNEQFF. CDR3 nucleotides: TGTGCCAGCAGTTTCTCTAGCGGGAGCGACAATGAGCAGTTCTTC.

CDR3 sequence reads: CASSDPGRDGYTF. Here the CDR3 DNA reads TGTGCCAGCAGCGACCCGGGCCGCGATGGCTACACCTTC. V is TRBV25-1 and J is TRBJ1-2; D is unresolved. In germline, CDR1 is MGHDK, CDR2 SYGVNS. The V end lost 6 bases, the J end lost 6 bases, and 14 bases lay between the germline ends. This CDR3 has 13 residues.

This clone was counted many times. The V gene is TRBV23-1, the J gene TRBJ2-6; D might be TRBD2 (6 bases). TRBV23-1 is placed among ORFs of uncertain function. CDR3 length: 17 amino acids. V gave up 0 bases and J gave up 2 bases, with 11 bases separating them. CDR3 sequence reads: CASSQSSGRTGANVLTF. In nucleotides, the CDR3 is TGCGCCAGCAGTCAATCGTCAGGGAGGACTGGGGCCAACGTCCTGACTTTC.

This clone has more than one count but fewer than ten. V gene TRBV7-3 combines with J gene TRBJ2-6; 9 bases align to TRBD2. Germline CDR1 and CDR2: SGHTA and FQGTGA. The CDR3 is 17 residues long. The J segment lost 0 bases and the V segment lost 4 bases, leaving 4 bases of the junction unmatched. In DNA form, the CDR3 reads TGTGCCAGCAGCTGGACTAGCGCAACCTCTGGGGCCAACGTCCTGACTTTC. It specifies CASSWTSATSGANVLTF.

The rearrangement joins TRBV2 to TRBJ1-3; D gene ambiguous. This CDR3 is 11 amino acids long. Trimming took off 4 bases at V and 3 bases at J, with 1 base between the two ends. Germline loops: CDR1 SNHLY, CDR2 FYNNEI. The CDR3 DNA sequence: TGTGCCAGCAGTGTTGGAAACACCATATATTTT. Encoded protein: CASSVGNTIYF.

This chain joins TRBV6-5 and TRBJ2-5; D is perhaps TRBD2 (5 bases). This CDR3 has 14 residues. The germline gives CDR1 MNHEY, CDR2 SVGAGI. The germline V and J ends were trimmed by 5 bases and 2 bases, with 12 bases remaining between them. The chain's CDR3 is CASSPRAVQETQYF. DNA of the CDR3: TGTGCCAGCAGTCCGAGGGCAGTTCAAGAGACCCAGTACTTC.